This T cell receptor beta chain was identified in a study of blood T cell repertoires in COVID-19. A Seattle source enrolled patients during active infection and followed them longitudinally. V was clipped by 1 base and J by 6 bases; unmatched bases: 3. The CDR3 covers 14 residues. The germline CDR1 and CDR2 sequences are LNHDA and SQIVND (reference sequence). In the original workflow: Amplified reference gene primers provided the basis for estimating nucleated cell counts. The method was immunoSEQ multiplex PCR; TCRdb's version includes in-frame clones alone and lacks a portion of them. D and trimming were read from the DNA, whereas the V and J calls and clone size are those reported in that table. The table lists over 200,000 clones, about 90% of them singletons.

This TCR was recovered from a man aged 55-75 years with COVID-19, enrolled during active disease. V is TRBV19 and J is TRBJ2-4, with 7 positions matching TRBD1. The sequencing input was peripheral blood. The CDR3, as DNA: TGTGCCAGTAGTATAGTTGCAGGGGGAAACATTCAGTACTTC. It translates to CASSIVAGGNIQYF.